This TCR beta chain was sequenced for a study of technical replicates of blood from a handful of donors. TCRdb keeps only in-frame clones here, not all; method: immunoSEQ multiplex PCR. The repertoire includes 75,000 to 100,000 clones, 85% to 95% of them detected once, and about 0.35% sits in the top ten. CDR1 and CDR2 (germline): LNHDA, SQIVND (reference sequence). The CDR3 covers 14 residues. Trimming pared 3 bases from V and 1 base from J, leaving 9 bases between. The sequencing sample was made of T cells isolated from PBMCs. The receptor was isolated from a human donor in good health. The V gene is TRBV19, the J gene TRBJ1-1; D is possibly TRBD1 (5 bases). The CDR3 DNA reads as TGTGCCAGTAGTATTGGGGCTGGGAACACTGAAGCTTTCTTT. Translating gives CASSIGAGNTEAFF.